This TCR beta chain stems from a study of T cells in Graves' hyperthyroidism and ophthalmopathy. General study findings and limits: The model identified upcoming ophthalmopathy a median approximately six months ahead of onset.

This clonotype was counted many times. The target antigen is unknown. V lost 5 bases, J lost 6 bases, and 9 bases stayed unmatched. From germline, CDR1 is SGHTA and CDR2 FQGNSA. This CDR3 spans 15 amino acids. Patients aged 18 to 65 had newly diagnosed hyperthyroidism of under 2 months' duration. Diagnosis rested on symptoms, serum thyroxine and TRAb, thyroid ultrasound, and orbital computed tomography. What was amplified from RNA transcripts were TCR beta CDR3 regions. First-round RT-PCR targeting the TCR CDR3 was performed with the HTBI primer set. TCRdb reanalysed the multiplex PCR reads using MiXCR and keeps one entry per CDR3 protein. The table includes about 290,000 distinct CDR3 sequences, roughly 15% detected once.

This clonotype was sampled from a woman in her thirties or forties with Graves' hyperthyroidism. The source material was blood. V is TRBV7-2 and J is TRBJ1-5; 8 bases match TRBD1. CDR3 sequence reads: CASSPTGQGSQPQHF. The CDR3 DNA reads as TGTGCCAGCAGCCCAACCGGACAGGGTAGTCAGCCCCAGCATTTT.